The next 2 T cell receptor beta chains were all read from a single sample in a study of shared clonotypes between healthy human individuals. Clones were sequenced by immunoSEQ multiplex PCR, and TCRdb holds only the in-frame ones, with some missing. The sample includes 190,000 or so clones, approximately 61% seen only once; the top ten take under 11%. Sample: memory CD4+ T cells sorted from blood. Subset meaning: CD45RA-negative fraction. The source is a man aged 25 to 40 in good health.

This clone showed up just once. The rearrangement links TRBV28 to TRBJ1-1, with TRBD1 as a possible D gene (6 bases). The CDR3 covers 13 residues. Germline CDR1 is MDHEN and CDR2 is SYDVKM. The V and J ends lost 5 bases and 1 base respectively, with 8 bases between them. Written as DNA, the CDR3 is TGTGCCAGCAGTGAGGGGGGGAACACTGAAGCTTTCTTT. Translation gives CASSEGGNTEAFF.

The J gene is TRBJ2-7, the V gene TRBV4-2; no reliable D call. This CDR3 is built from 12 residues. Per germline, CDR1 LGHNA and CDR2 YNFKEQ. V was pared by 0 bases and J by 4 bases, with 4 bases between. For the CDR3, the DNA is TGTGCCAGCAGCCAAGATAGGTACGAGCAGTACTTC. This codes for CASSQDRYEQYF.